These 30 T cell receptor beta chains originate from one sample sequenced in a study of post-analysis software for immune sequencing data (dated by TCRdb to the mid-2010s). Paper-wide results and their limitations: Significantly higher frequencies in patients than in controls were found for five or six TRBV segments, including TRBV5-6, TRBV5-1 and TRBV20-1.

These TCRs' antigens remain unknown. Library preparation was by PCR. Data came from an Illumina HiSeq 2500. To reduce PCR and sequencing biases, unique molecular identifiers were incorporated into the TCR beta cDNA libraries. TCRdb trimmed the raw reads at Q25, called clones with MiXCR and kept productive beta chains. Each CDR3 protein appears once, grouped with its most common genes and DNA. Present in this sample are about 820,000 distinct CDR3 sequences, approximately 53% of which were seen just once. Clones ranked in the top ten supply under 6% of the sample. Sequences were obtained from blood. The origin of the receptors is a girl aged 10 to 17 with multiple sclerosis.

The chain employs TRBV15 and TRBJ1-2, with D unresolved. V was clipped by 1 base and J by 2 bases, with 11 bases between them. The germline V gene has CDR1 LNHNV and CDR2 YYDKDF (reference sequence). The CDR3 is 15 residues long. The DNA for the CDR3 is TGTGCCACCAGCAGAGGAGCAGGCGACAACTATGGCTACACCTTC. This gives the protein CATSRGAGDNYGYTF.

Details on this clonotype: This may come from a read error, since a much larger clone is one base off. The V and J genes are TRBV6-1 and TRBJ2-3; 7 nucleotides agree with TRBD2. This CDR3 is built from 16 residues. CDR1 is MNHNS, CDR2 SASEGT, per germline. V lost 6 bases to trimming and J lost 1 base; unmatched junction nucleotides: 10. This CDR3 reads CASRAGLDPCTDTQYF. The CDR3 DNA is TGTGCCAGCAGAGCCGGACTAGACCCATGCACAGATACGCAGTATTTT.

The chain employs TRBV12-3 or TRBV12-4 and TRBJ2-3; D is undetermined. There are 16 residues in the CDR3. The V end lost 6 bases, the J end lost 1 base, and 17 bases lay between the germline ends. CDR3 amino acids: CASRTRGLWGTDTQYF. In nucleotides, the CDR3 is TGTGCCAGCAGGACCCGTGGGCTCTGGGGCACAGATACGCAGTATTTT.

There are a few counts of this clonotype. The genes are TRBV5-1 and TRBJ1-2, with 12 bases matching TRBD1. The CDR3 is 16 amino acids. V lost 4 bases, J lost 2 bases, and 6 bases stayed unmatched. Germline lookup yields CDR1 SGHRS and CDR2 YFSETQ. CDR3 sequence (DNA): TGCGCCAGCAGCGGGGGACAGGGGGCTCCCAACTATGGCTACACCTTC. Protein: CASSGGQGAPNYGYTF.

The J gene is TRBJ1-2, the V gene TRBV9, with no clear D. Germline V lookup: CDR1 SGDLS, CDR2 YYNGEE. This CDR3 contains 12 residues. Trimming shortened V by 3 bases and J by 4 bases, and 7 bases separated the two germline ends. For the CDR3, the DNA is TGTGCCAGCAGCGACTCGTCCTATGGCTACACCTTC. Its protein product is CASSDSSYGYTF. The whole variable domain, filled in from reference TRBV9 and TRBJ1-2, reads DSGVTQTPKHLITATGQRVTLRCSPRSGDLSVYWYQQSLDQGLQFLIQYYNGEERAKGNILERFSAQQFPDLHSELNLSSLELGDSALYFCASSDSSYGYTFGSGTRLTVV.

This chain connects TRBV5-1 to TRBJ2-5; 7 bases are shared with TRBD1. TRBJ2-7 matches the DNA end more closely, so the J call is doubtful. Looked up from germline, CDR1 is SGHRS and CDR2 is YFSETQ. This CDR3 is built from 14 residues. CDR3: CASSLGDRIYEQYF. The CDR3 region has the DNA TGCGCCAGCAGCTTGGGGGACAGAATATACGAGCAGTACTTC.

This rearrangement joins TRBV11-1 to TRBJ2-1; D is ambiguous. V lost 1 base and J lost 4, with 8 bases in between. CDR3 length: 14 residues. The germline CDR1 and CDR2 sequences are SGHAT and FQDESV (reference sequence). The CDR3: CASSLDARYNEQFF. CDR3 in DNA: TGTGCCAGCAGCTTAGACGCGCGATACAATGAGCAGTTCTTC.

This chain links TRBV7-9 with TRBJ2-1; TRBD2 aligns across 9 bases. CDR1 is SEHNR, CDR2 FQNEAQ, per germline (reference sequence). The V segment lost 1 base and the J segment 4 bases; nucleotides outside the gene matches: 8. This CDR3 spans 17 amino acids. The CDR3 loop is CASSLGGLAGLYNEQFF. CDR3 sequence (DNA): TGTGCCAGCAGCTTAGGCGGGCTAGCGGGATTATACAATGAGCAGTTCTTC. Based on the CDR3 plus reference TRBV7-9 and TRBJ2-1, the full variable domain is DTGVSQNPRHKITKRGQNVTFRCDPISEHNRLYWYRQTLGQGPEFLTYFQNEAQLEKSRLLSDRFSAERPKGSFSTLEIQRTEQGDSAMYLCASSLGGLAGLYNEQFFGPGTRLTVL.

The table lists this clonotype with a count of one. The rearrangement uses TRBV2 and TRBJ1-1; tentative D call: TRBD1 (5 bases). CDR3 length: 15 residues. The germline V and J ends were trimmed by 6 bases and 1 base, with 15 bases remaining between them. Germline V gene lookup returns CDR1 SNHLY and CDR2 FYNNEI. The CDR3 spells CASREGSAENTEAFF. CDR3 coding DNA: TGTGCCAGCAGGGAGGGGTCTGCTGAGAACACTGAAGCTTTCTTT.

This chain uses TRBV30 with TRBJ2-4; no clear D gene. The tail of the sequence fits TRBJ2-7 better, so the J call may be wrong. The germline V gene has CDR1 GTSNPN and CDR2 SVGIG (reference sequence). The CDR3 consists of 12 residues. As DNA, the CDR3 is TGTGCCTGGAGCTCTCTAGGTCCCGAGCAGTACTTC. It is translated as CAWSSLGPEQYF.

This clonotype has just a few counts. The junction differs from germline at one of its ends, possibly a read error. J is TRBJ2-5 and V is TRBV5-1; D unresolved. Germline V gene lookup returns CDR1 SGHRS and CDR2 YFSETQ. The CDR3 loop spans 11 amino acids. Written as DNA, the CDR3 is TGCGCCAGCAGCTATCAAGAGACCCGGTACTTC. It is translated as CASSYQETRYF.

V is TRBV7-3 and J is TRBJ2-7; 9 nucleotides align to TRBD1. There are 14 residues in the CDR3. Germline V gene lookup returns CDR1 SGHTA and CDR2 FQGTGA. The J segment lost 5 bases and the V segment lost 5 bases, leaving 7 bases of the junction unmatched. The CDR3 bases are TGTGCCAGCAGCCCGACAGGGGGGGACCACGAGCAGTACTTC. Its protein is CASSPTGGDHEQYF.

The genes are TRBV5-5 and TRBJ2-2; D is unclear. CDR1 is SGHKS and CDR2 is YYEKEE in the germline V gene (reference sequence). There are 13 residues in the CDR3. V shed 0 bases and J shed 4 bases, with 4 bases lying between them. In DNA form, the CDR3 reads TGTGCCAGCAGCTTGGTGCCCACCGGGGAGCTGTTTTTT. Translating it yields CASSLVPTGELFF. Supplemented by reference TRBV5-5 and TRBJ2-2, the full variable domain reads DAGVTQSPTHLIKTRGQQVTLRCSPISGHKSVSWYQQVLGQGPQFIFQYYEKEERGRGNFPDRFSARQFPNYSSELNVNALLLGDSALYLCASSLVPTGELFFGEGSRLTVL.

The rearrangement uses TRBV29-1 and TRBJ2-7; D is undetermined. The CDR3 is 13 residues long. V gave up 4 bases and J gave up 2 bases, with 12 bases separating them. CDR1 and CDR2 from the germline V gene are SQVTM and ANQGSEA. The CDR3 loop reads CSVVRPEAYEQYF. The CDR3 coding sequence is TGCAGCGTTGTCCGTCCGGAAGCCTACGAGCAGTACTTC.

This chain links TRBV30 with TRBJ2-7, with no clear D. The CDR3 is made up of 13 amino acids. V lost 0 bases and J 1 base, leaving 7 bases between the germline ends. CDR1 is GTSNPN, CDR2 SVGIG, per germline (reference sequence). The CDR3 loop reads CAWSVTSSYEQYF. The CDR3 nucleotides are TGTGCCTGGAGTGTGACTTCATCCTACGAGCAGTACTTC.

This chain links TRBV12-3 or TRBV12-4 with TRBJ2-1, with D perhaps assigned TRBD1 or TRBD2 (5 bases each). This CDR3 has 15 residues. The ends were cut back, 2 bases at V and 9 bases at J, with 17 bases in the middle. The CDR3 loop is CASSLNRGARSEQFF. The CDR3 bases are TGTGCCAGCAGTTTAAACCGAGGGGCGCGGAGTGAGCAGTTCTTC.

The gene calls are TRBV20-1 and TRBJ2-3; D gene ambiguous. With 4 bases removed from V and 6 bases from J, the gap between germline ends came to 8 bases. Germline V gene lookup returns CDR1 DFQATT and CDR2 SNEGSKA (reference sequence). The CDR3 loop spans 11 amino acids. In DNA, the CDR3 is TGCAGTGCTACCGACGTGGATACGCAGTATTTT. It specifies CSATDVDTQYF.

The chain employs TRBV20-1 and TRBJ2-3; no definite D call. V lost 1 base and J 2 bases, leaving 7 bases between the germline ends. The CDR3 runs to 13 residues. Germline CDR1 DFQATT, CDR2 SNEGSKA (reference sequence). CDR3 coding DNA: TGCAGTGCTAGAGTTCCCTTCACAGATACGCAGTATTTT. Amino acids: CSARVPFTDTQYF.

The table lists this clonotype with a few counts. The V call is TRBV4-1, the J call TRBJ2-6, with D perhaps matching TRBD1 or TRBD2 (6 bases each). V was clipped by 1 base and J by 4 bases, with 11 bases between them. The CDR3 is 16 amino acids. CDR1 is MGHRA and CDR2 is YSYEKL in the germline V gene. Here the CDR3 reads CASSQGGALGANVLTF. In DNA, the CDR3 is TGCGCCAGCAGCCAAGGGGGGGCGTTGGGGGCCAACGTCCTGACTTTC.

The J gene is TRBJ2-3, the V gene TRBV9; D may be TRBD1 (6 bases). Germline CDR1 and CDR2: SGDLS and YYNGEE. The V gene lost 4 bases and the J gene lost 2 bases, with 11 bases spanning the gap. The length of the CDR3 is 14 residues. CDR3 sequence reads: CASSSSGDTDTQYF. Written as DNA, the CDR3 is TGTGCCAGCAGCTCATCAGGGGACACAGATACGCAGTATTTT.

The chain couples TRBV4-1 to TRBJ2-5; tentative D call: TRBD1 (5 bases). The ends were cut back, 4 bases at V and 0 bases at J, with 15 bases in the middle. The CDR3 consists of 16 residues. CDR1 is MGHRA and CDR2 is YSYEKL in the germline V gene. The CDR3 DNA is TGCGCCAGCAGCCGAACTTCGACAGCGTACCAAGAGACCCAGTACTTC. This translates into CASSRTSTAYQETQYF.

V gene TRBV12-3 or TRBV12-4 combines with J gene TRBJ1-4; D is perhaps TRBD1 (5 bases). There are 13 residues in the CDR3. V was pared by 6 bases and J by 13 bases, with 18 bases between. The CDR3: CASRLYAGGGLFF. The CDR3 DNA follows: TGTGCCAGCAGGTTATATGCTGGGGGAGGACTGTTTTTT.

V and J are TRBV10-3 and TRBJ2-5; 8 bases are a match to TRBD1. Per the germline V gene, CDR1 is ENHRY and CDR2 is SYGVKD. Germline trimming cut 6 bases from V and 4 bases from J; bases unmatched to any gene: 7. CDR3 length equals 14 residues. This CDR3 is CAIRAGQGSETQYF. The CDR3 DNA is TGTGCCATCAGAGCCGGACAGGGTTCAGAGACCCAGTACTTC.

The V and J genes are TRBV29-1 and TRBJ2-5, with D possibly matching TRBD1 (5 bases). The J call is in doubt because the DNA end fits TRBJ2-7 better. CDR1 is SQVTM and CDR2 is ANQGSEA in the germline V gene. This CDR3 region has 14 residues. The CDR3 sequence: CSVEERDRYYEQYF. CDR3 in DNA: TGCAGCGTTGAAGAACGAGACAGATATTACGAGCAGTACTTC.

In this sample, this clonotype turned up a few times. The chain joins TRBV7-2 to TRBJ2-3; 7 bases match TRBD2. V trimming: 6 bases; J trimming: 3 bases; junction bases outside the gene matches: 6. Germline-derived CDR1 and CDR2 are SGHTA and FQGNSA. The CDR3 is 14 residues long. The CDR3 nucleotides read TGTGCCAGCAGAACCGGGGGGACTACAGATACGCAGTATTTT. Protein product: CASRTGGTTDTQYF.

V usage is TRBV10-3 and J usage is TRBJ1-2; D is unresolved. CDR3 size: 13 residues. Trimming pared 0 bases from V and 10 bases from J, leaving 12 bases between. Germline values: CDR1 ENHRY, CDR2 SYGVKD. CDR3 in DNA: TGTGCCATCAGTGAGTCTTGGGTCGATTACTACACCTTC. Its protein is CAISESWVDYYTF.

This chain connects TRBV12-3 or TRBV12-4 to TRBJ2-3; 10 bases are a match to TRBD2. The CDR3 totals 15 residues. Trimming at V came to 3 bases and at J to 8 bases, leaving 8 bases not matched to a gene. The CDR3 sequence is CASSFRVAGGSTQYF. In nucleotides, the CDR3 is TGTGCCAGCAGTTTCAGGGTAGCGGGGGGTAGTACGCAGTATTTT.

V is TRBV4-1 and J is TRBJ2-4; TRBD1 agrees at 8 bases. Unmatched junction bases numbered 8, after V lost 0 bases and J lost 1 base. Germline V lookup: CDR1 MGHRA, CDR2 YSYEKL. The CDR3 has 18 residues. The CDR3 loop is CASSQDPQGERAKNIQYF. The CDR3 nucleotides read TGCGCCAGCAGCCAAGATCCACAGGGGGAACGGGCCAAAAACATTCAGTACTTC.

The DNA of the CDR3 is TGTGCCAGCAGCTTATTTGGGACCCCTTATTACTATGGCTACACCTTC. This codes for CASSLFGTPYYYGYTF. The rearrangement uses TRBV7-2 and TRBJ1-2, with TRBD1 as a possible D gene (5 bases). The V end lost 2 bases, the J end lost 3 bases, and 16 bases lay between the germline ends. Germline CDR1 is SGHTA and CDR2 is FQGNSA. There are 16 residues in the CDR3.

This clonotype turned up a few times. V and J are TRBV10-3 and TRBJ2-7; D is unresolved. The CDR3 has 11 residues. Looked up from germline, CDR1 is ENHRY and CDR2 is SYGVKD. V was trimmed by 5 bases and J by 2 bases, leaving 4 bases between them. The CDR3 DNA reads TGTGCCATCAGTTCAACCTACGAGCAGTACTTC. This encodes CAISSTYEQYF.